The 21 T cell receptor beta chains presented below share a single source sample, sequenced in a study of blood T cell repertoires in COVID-19. Clones were sequenced by immunoSEQ multiplex PCR, and TCRdb holds only the in-frame ones, with some missing. The sample lists over 80,000 clones, roughly 90% occurring once. Sequencing was done on a sample of peripheral blood. These receptors came from a man aged 80 or over with active or convalescent COVID-19.

The chain is built from TRBV27 and TRBJ2-1; weak D call: TRBD1 (6 bases). Germline CDR1 MNHEY, CDR2 SMNVEV (reference sequence). The CDR3 is 13 amino acids. Trimming pared 6 bases from V and 4 bases from J, leaving 10 bases between. CDR3 loop: CASRGAGYNEQFF. The CDR3 region has the DNA TGTGCCAGCAGGGGGGCAGGATACAATGAGCAGTTCTTC.

The genes are TRBV28 and TRBJ1-4; possible D gene TRBD1, 6 bases. With 6 bases removed from V and 0 bases from J, the gap between germline ends came to 14 bases. Germline values: CDR1 MDHEN, CDR2 SYDVKM. The CDR3 totals 16 residues. Here the CDR3 reads CASRPTGDPTNEKLFF. The CDR3, as DNA: TGTGCCAGCAGGCCGACAGGCGACCCAACTAATGAAAAACTGTTTTTT.

The gene calls are TRBV2 and TRBJ1-1, with unresolved D. The V gene lost 7 bases and the J gene lost 1 base, with 13 bases spanning the gap. The CDR3 covers 14 residues. In germline, CDR1 is SNHLY, CDR2 FYNNEI. The CDR3 DNA reads TGTGCCAGCATTAAGTTCGCTAAGAACACTGAAGCTTTCTTT. Its protein is CASIKFAKNTEAFF.

This chain joins TRBV11-2 and TRBJ1-5; D unresolved. Looked up from germline, CDR1 is SGHAT and CDR2 is FQNNGV. Trimming cost V 1 base and J 5 bases, with 6 bases left between them. The CDR3 has 13 residues. For the CDR3, the DNA is TGTGCCAGCAGCTTAGTTAGAGATCAGCCCCAGCATTTT. This sequence encodes CASSLVRDQPQHF.

The chain couples TRBV28 to TRBJ2-7; D not resolved. Germline V gene data show CDR1 as MDHEN and CDR2 as SYDVKM. V lost 8 bases to trimming and J lost 3 bases, with 8 bases between them. The CDR3 totals 11 residues. CDR3 bases: TGTGCCAGCCGGAGCGACTACGAGCAGTACTTC. Amino acids: CASRSDYEQYF.

The rearrangement uses TRBV19 and TRBJ1-2; D not certain. CDR1 LNHDA and CDR2 SQIVND come from the germline V gene (reference sequence). Trimming took off 0 bases at V and 7 bases at J, with 9 bases between the two ends. The CDR3 extends over 13 amino acids. Here the CDR3 reads CASSIDPRTGYTF. CDR3 sequence (DNA): TGTGCCAGTAGTATAGATCCCAGAACTGGCTACACCTTC.

In its sample, this clone was seen a few times. J is TRBJ2-7 and V is TRBV7-9; TRBD2 matches 7 bases. The CDR3 totals 12 residues. V shed 2 bases, J shed 5 bases, and the junction held 0 bases outside the gene matches. The germline V gene has CDR1 SEHNR and CDR2 FQNEAQ (reference sequence). Here the CDR3 DNA reads TGTGCCAGCAGCTTAAGCGGGAACGAGCAGTACTTC. This encodes CASSLSGNEQYF.

In DNA form, the CDR3 reads TGTGCCAGCAGCTTAGGCAGGGCTAGAACTAATGAAAAACTGTTTTTT. Translated, it gives CASSLGRARTNEKLFF. The chain links TRBV11-2 to TRBJ1-4; weak D call: TRBD1 (5 bases). Trimming cost V 1 base and J 1 base, with 10 bases left between them. The CDR3 runs 16 residues. The germline gives CDR1 SGHAT, CDR2 FQNNGV. Supplemented by reference TRBV11-2 and TRBJ1-4, the full variable domain reads EAGVAQSPRYKIIEKRQSVAFWCNPISGHATLYWYQQILGQGPKLLIQFQNNGVVDDSQLPKDRFSAERLKGVDSTLKIQPAKLEDSAVYLCASSLGRARTNEKLFFGSGTQLSVL.

V is TRBV5-4 and J is TRBJ2-7; D call uncertain. This CDR3 has 14 residues. In germline, CDR1 is SGHNT, CDR2 YYREEE (reference sequence). Trimming took 10 bases from V and 3 from J, leaving 20 bases between them. The CDR3 nucleotides are TGTGCCTCAACTAAAGGTGGTGGGTTCTACGAGCAGTACTTC. It is translated as CASTKGGGFYEQYF.

This sequence joins TRBV3-1 (or the pseudogene TRBV3-2) and TRBJ1-1, with D maybe TRBD1 (6 bases). The ends were cut back, 2 bases at V and 4 bases at J, with 14 bases in the middle. Germline CDR1 LGHDT, CDR2 YNNKEL (reference sequence). This CDR3 spans 15 amino acids. The CDR3 loop is CASSQSAGAGTEAFF. DNA of the CDR3: TGTGCCAGCAGCCAATCGGCAGGGGCCGGCACTGAAGCTTTCTTT.

This chain links TRBV7-2 with TRBJ2-5; 7 bases line up with TRBD2. CDR1 is SGHTA, CDR2 FQGNSA, per germline. CDR3 size: 14 residues. The J segment lost 4 bases and the V segment lost 3 bases, leaving 5 bases of the junction unmatched. CDR3 amino acids: CASSFFPGGETQYF. The CDR3 DNA follows: TGTGCCAGCAGCTTCTTCCCGGGGGGAGAGACCCAGTACTTC.

The J gene is TRBJ1-5, the V gene TRBV5-8, with D possibly matching TRBD1 (6 bases). CDR3 size: 14 residues. Per germline, CDR1 SGHTS and CDR2 YDEGEE. Trimming stripped 2 bases from V and 4 bases from J, with 10 bases between. Written as DNA, the CDR3 is TGTGCCAGCAGCTTCGACAGGCCTAATCAGCCCCAGCATTTT. It encodes CASSFDRPNQPQHF.

This clone was observed a single time. The chain carries TRBV7-9 and TRBJ1-2; no reliable D call. This CDR3 is 12 amino acids long. With 2 bases removed from V and 7 bases from J, the gap between germline ends came to 8 bases. Germline loops: CDR1 SEHNR, CDR2 FQNEAQ (reference sequence). DNA for the CDR3: TGTGCCAGCAGCTTAAGTTCTAGTGGCTACACCTTC. It is translated as CASSLSSSGYTF.

The rearrangement links TRBV2 to TRBJ1-5; 8 bases agree with TRBD1. V shed 6 bases, J shed 2 bases, and the junction held 3 bases outside the gene matches. The CDR3 is 14 amino acids. CDR1 is SNHLY, CDR2 FYNNEI, per germline. The CDR3 DNA reads TGTGCCAGCAGAACGGGACAGGGCAATCAGCCCCAGCATTTT. As protein: CASRTGQGNQPQHF. The full variable domain, with the rest looked up from reference TRBV2 and TRBJ1-5, is EPEVTQTPSHQVTQMGQEVILRCVPISNHLYFYWYRQILGQKVEFLVSFYNNEISEKSEIFDDQFSVERPDGSNFTLKIRSTKLEDSAMYFCASRTGQGNQPQHFGDGTRLSIL.

The chain couples TRBV19 to TRBJ2-1, with TRBD2 identical over 14 bases. J lost 3 bases, V lost 11 bases, and 9 bases had no gene match. CDR1 LNHDA and CDR2 SQIVND come from the germline V gene (reference sequence). The CDR3 sequence is 16 residues long. CDR3 amino acids: CASKGLAGAFYNEQFF. The CDR3 nucleotides are TGTGCCTCCAAGGGACTAGCGGGAGCCTTCTACAATGAGCAGTTCTTC.

This chain connects TRBV4-1 to TRBJ1-2; 7 nucleotides agree with TRBD1. This CDR3 is 16 amino acids long. Germline CDR1 MGHRA, CDR2 YSYEKL. The junction had 8 bases not matched to a gene; V was cut back by 1 base and J by 3 bases. This chain's CDR3 is CASSQGHRGADYGYTF. The CDR3, as DNA: TGCGCCAGCAGCCAAGGACACAGGGGAGCGGACTATGGCTACACCTTC.

CDR3 nucleotides: TGTGCCAGCTCACCAAGATTGGACGGGGGCTCTGGAAACACCATATATTTT. Protein sequence: CASSPRLDGGSGNTIYF. The chain links TRBV18 to TRBJ1-3, with a possible D match to TRBD1 (5 bases). Germline V gives CDR1 KGHSH, CDR2 LQKENI. Trimming stripped 2 bases from V and 0 bases from J, with 14 bases between. This CDR3 contains 17 residues.

This chain links TRBV12-3 or TRBV12-4 with TRBJ2-4; 8 nucleotides align to TRBD1. The CDR3 contains 12 residues. Germline trimming cut 10 bases from V and 6 bases from J; bases unmatched to any gene: 5. CDR3 sequence reads: CATRGLGNIQYF. In DNA form, the CDR3 reads TGTGCCACCAGGGGGCTCGGAAACATTCAGTACTTC.

The chain combines TRBV2 with TRBJ2-5, with D perhaps matching TRBD2 (5 bases). Germline V gene lookup returns CDR1 SNHLY and CDR2 FYNNEI. CDR3 size: 14 residues. V lost 4 bases to trimming and J lost 5 bases, with 14 bases between them. The CDR3 DNA reads TGTGCCAGCAGTGTTTGGTCTAGCAGCGAGACCCAGTACTTC. It yields the protein CASSVWSSSETQYF.

There are a few counts of this clone. The genes are TRBV4-3 and TRBJ2-7, with 8 positions matching TRBD1. CDR3 size: 16 residues. Trimming removed 3 bases from V and 0 bases from J; junction bases left unmatched: 7. Germline lookup yields CDR1 LGHNA and CDR2 YSLEER. CDR3 amino acids: CASSHNRDRSSYEQYF. The CDR3 nucleotides are TGCGCCAGCAGCCATAACCGGGACAGGAGCTCCTACGAGCAGTACTTC.

The chain links TRBV6-5 to TRBJ2-1; TRBD2 matches 8 bases. Germline V gene data show CDR1 as MNHEY and CDR2 as SVGAGI. V shed 5 bases, J shed 0 bases, and the junction held 3 bases outside the gene matches. The CDR3 runs to 15 residues. In DNA, the CDR3 is TGTGCCAGCAGTCAAAGCGGGAGCTCCTACAATGAGCAGTTCTTC. Translating gives CASSQSGSSYNEQFF.